The clone carrying this T cell receptor (beta chain) was seen a few times. Original processing methods: Researchers report that nucleated cell counts were estimated from reference gene primer amplification. The repertoire was sequenced with immunoSEQ multiplex PCR; TCRdb's copy has only in-frame clones and lacks some. Clone size and the V and J calls come from that table; the DNA yielded D and trimming. The sample shows around 72,000 clones, roughly four fifths of them seen only once. The record originates from a study of blood T cell repertoires in COVID-19. Study-level background: Both acute and convalescent COVID-19 samples were obtained from the United States, Italy and Spain. Sources were T cells, B-cell-depleted T cells, or PBMCs; the material itself was cDNA or gDNA.

Trimming took off 7 bases at V and 3 bases at J, with 10 bases between the two ends. The CDR3 extends over 12 amino acids. Germline CDR1 SGHNT, CDR2 YYREEE (reference sequence). The TCR was taken from a woman aged 60-75 years with acute or convalescent COVID-19. The sequenced sample consisted of peripheral blood. The chain combines TRBV5-4 with TRBJ1-2, with D uncertain. CDR3 nucleotide sequence: TGTGCCAGCCGGGAGGAGGACTATGGCTACACCTTC. Protein: CASREEDYGYTF.